Listed below are T cell receptor beta chains from one sample, sequenced in a study of CD8 T cells in ankylosing spondylitis. TCRdb reanalysed the 5' RACE reads using MiXCR and keeps one entry per CDR3 protein. The sample contains under 250,000 distinct CDR3 sequences, approximately 30% of which appear only once. Input material: blood, either unsorted or a sorted T cell fraction (not recorded which). Source of these receptors: a male donor with ankylosing spondylitis or in good health (not recorded which). Each CDR3 is given with its conserved first and last residue. A D gene is named only where the DNA matches it firmly. A clone size is listed for some rows: how often the clone was seen (once, few, many), or a class if it is expanded.

TRBD1 TRBJ1-1 many TRBV20-1 TGCAGTGCTAGCGGGACAGGGCTTTCTGAAGCTTTCTTT CSASGTGLSEAFF
. TRBJ2-3 . TRBV20-1 TGCAGTGCCCCCTCAGGGGGGACAGATACGCAGTATTTT CSAPSGGTDTQYF
TRBD2 TRBJ2-3 . TRBV20-1 TGCAGTGCCCTCCAGCGGGGCCGCACAGATACGCAGTATTTT CSALQRGRTDTQYF
TRBD2 TRBJ2-2 few TRBV6-4 TGTGCCAGCAGCCCTAGCGGGGGTGGCACCGGGGAGCTGTTTTTT CASSPSGGGTGELFF
. TRBJ1-1 . TRBV5-1 TGCGCCAGCAGCTTGTGGGATTTGAACACTGAAGCTTTCTTT CASSLWDLNTEAFF
. TRBJ2-7 . TRBV10-3 TGTGCCATCAGTGGGGGAGGTACGCGGGAGCAGTACTTC CAISGGGTREQYF
. TRBJ2-1 . TRBV28 TGTGCCAGCAGTCCCCCAGTCTTCCCGCAGTTCTTC CASSPPVFPQFF
. TRBJ2-7 . TRBV12-3/TRBV12-4 TGTGCCAGCAGTCCCCGGGTCAGAAACGAGCAGTACTTC CASSPRVRNEQYF
TRBD1 TRBJ2-1 . TRBV6-5 TGTGCCAGCAGTTACTCTGACAGGGGCAATGAGCAGTTCTTC CASSYSDRGNEQFF
TRBD1 TRBJ1-1 . TRBV4-2 TGTGCCAGCAGCCAAGGGACAGGGGTCGTTATGAACACTGAAGCTTTCTTT CASSQGTGVVMNTEAFF
. TRBJ1-2 . TRBV6-6 TGTGCCAGCACCCCGTTTAACTATGGCTACACCTTC CASTPFNYGYTF
TRBD2 TRBJ2-3 . TRBV11-2 TGTGCCAGCAGCTTCCGCCGACTAGCGGGGGGGCAATTTACAGATACGCAGTATTTT CASSFRRLAGGQFTDTQYF
. TRBJ2-3 few TRBV20-1 TGCAGTGCTAGAGGCCATGAGGATACGCAGTATTTT CSARGHEDTQYF
TRBD2 TRBJ2-1 few TRBV20-1 TGCAGTGCTAGTTTTGCGCGCGGGGGGGCGTCTATCAATGAGCAGTTCTTC CSASFARGGASINEQFF
. TRBJ1-5 . TRBV5-6 TGTGCCAGCAGCCGGGACACTCAGCCCCAGCATTTT CASSRDTQPQHF
TRBD1 TRBJ2-1 . TRBV5-1 TGCGCCAGCAGCTTGCAGGGGGCCCAGTACAATGAGCAGTTCTTC CASSLQGAQYNEQFF
. TRBJ1-2 . TRBV18 TGTGCCAGCTCACCATATCCCGAGGAGAGGGGCTACACCTTC CASSPYPEERGYTF
TRBD2 TRBJ2-3 . TRBV4-2 TGTGCCAGCAGCCAAGACCGAAGCGGGGCTAGCACAGATACGCAGTATTTT CASSQDRSGASTDTQYF
. TRBJ2-7 . TRBV27 TGTGCCAGCAGTTGGACTCCGAGCTCCTACGAGCAGTACTTC CASSWTPSSYEQYF
. TRBJ2-3 . TRBV29-1 TGCAGCGTTGTGGGCCACACAGATACGCAGTATTTT CSVVGHTDTQYF
. TRBJ1-3 few TRBV12-3/TRBV12-4 TGTGCCAGCAGCGGACCAAGCATATATTTT CASSGPSIYF
TRBD2 TRBJ2-3 . TRBV20-1 TGCAGTGCGCCGGGACTAGCGGGGACGCAAGATACGCAGTATTTT CSAPGLAGTQDTQYF
. TRBJ2-3 . TRBV7-3 TGTGCCAGCAGCTTAAATCCTAGCACAGATACGCAGTATTTT CASSLNPSTDTQYF
. TRBJ2-7 . TRBV6-1 TGTGCCAGCAGTGTGGCCCGAGCCTACGAGCAGTACTTC CASSVARAYEQYF
. TRBJ2-5 . TRBV29-1 TGCAGCGTTGGATTTGCGGCTCAAGAGACCCAGTACTTC CSVGFAAQETQYF
. TRBJ1-1 few TRBV20-1 TGCAGTGCCGTGGAACTTCAAAAGAACACTGAAGCTTTCTTT CSAVELQKNTEAFF
. TRBJ1-5 . TRBV20-1 TGCAGTGCTCCACAGGGTAGTAGCAATCAGCCCCAGCATTTT CSAPQGSSNQPQHF
. TRBJ2-2 . TRBV29-1 TGCAGCGTTGAAGGGTCCCCAAACACCGGGGAGCTGTTTTTT CSVEGSPNTGELFF
. TRBJ2-5 . TRBV24-1 TGTGCCACCAGTGATTTAGAATTGGAGACCCAGTACTTC CATSDLELETQYF
. TRBJ2-5 few TRBV3-1 TGTGCCAGCAGCGTCCTCGGGGGCAAAGAGACCCAGTACTTC CASSVLGGKETQYF
TRBD2 TRBJ2-5 . TRBV28 TGTGCCAGCAGTTTAATAGCGGGGGTTCGGGAGACCCAGTACTTC CASSLIAGVRETQYF
. TRBJ2-1 few TRBV30 TGTGCCTGGAATGTTGTGGGCAATGAGCAGTTCTTC CAWNVVGNEQFF